This TCR beta chain was recorded in a study of monozygotic twins with inflammatory bowel disease. Per-sample cDNA came from eight separate reactions. No DNA is given; TCRdb re-called the 5' RACE reads and lists each CDR3 protein once. The sample data list 300,000 to 450,000 distinct CDR3 sequences. Overall study results and limits: IBD patients share fewer clonotypes with other people than healthy twins do, especially with disease activity.

This CDR3 region has 18 residues. With regard to this clonotype: What it binds is unknown.

Material for sequencing was blood. The chain employs TRBV12-3 or TRBV12-4 and TRBJ1-5; TCRdb designates TRBD1, a call that cannot be tested without DNA. The TCR originated in a human donor with ulcerative colitis or Crohn's disease, or a healthy co-twin of an affected twin (not recorded which). CDR3 residues: CASSNTLWGGLGNQPQHF.